The 31 T cell receptor beta chains listed next were all sequenced from one sample in a study of control samples from healthy donors and cancer patients. Generated by immunoSEQ multiplex PCR, the TCRdb table keeps only in-frame clones and is missing some. This table holds around 190,000 clones. The specimen sequenced was blood. These receptors all come from a woman aged 30 to 39 in good health.

The V and J genes are TRBV15 and TRBJ1-2; D remains unclear. This CDR3 is 12 amino acids long. The germline gives CDR1 LNHNV, CDR2 YYDKDF (reference sequence). Trimming took 1 base from V and 8 from J, leaving 8 bases between them. The CDR3 sequence is CATSRGSTGYTF. The CDR3 DNA reads as TGTGCCACCAGCAGAGGAAGTACGGGCTACACCTTC.

The chain couples TRBV28 to TRBJ2-3; 8 bases agree with TRBD1. Losses at the gene ends were 4 bases for V and 5 bases for J; bases not matched to a gene: 5. This CDR3 has 14 amino acids. CDR1 is MDHEN and CDR2 is SYDVKM in the germline V gene. The CDR3 DNA sequence: TGTGCCAGCAGTTGGGGGACAGGTGAAGATACGCAGTATTTT. This codes for CASSWGTGEDTQYF.

The V gene is TRBV6-2 or TRBV6-3, the J gene TRBJ2-1, with 8 nucleotides matching TRBD2. The CDR3 sequence is 14 residues long. Germline V gene data show CDR1 as MNHEY and CDR2 as SVGEGT. V shed 5 bases and J 7 bases; nucleotides not matched to a gene: 7. CDR3 sequence (DNA): TGTGCCAGCAGTATTCGGACTAGCCGGAATGAGCAGTTCTTC. The encoded protein is CASSIRTSRNEQFF.

V and J are TRBV7-6 and TRBJ1-3; D remains unclear. CDR1 is SGHVS, CDR2 FNYEAQ, per germline. The CDR3 has 18 residues. Trimming left V 2 bases short and J 0 bases short, with 17 bases between. The CDR3 DNA reads as TGTGCCAGCAGCTTAACTTTACGCAGGTCCCTCTCTGGAAACACCATATATTTT. Protein: CASSLTLRRSLSGNTIYF.

The chain is built from TRBV5-1 and TRBJ1-6, with 9 positions matching TRBD1. This CDR3 is built from 15 residues. V dropped 4 bases and J dropped 9; count of bases not matched to a gene: 8. Looked up from germline, CDR1 is SGHRS and CDR2 is YFSETQ. The CDR3 DNA is TGCGCCAGCAGCGATGGACAGGGGAAGGGTTCACCCCTCCACTTT. It specifies CASSDGQGKGSPLHF.

V gene TRBV9 combines with J gene TRBJ2-1, with D unresolved. V gave up 0 bases and J gave up 10 bases, with 17 bases separating them. Germline V CDR1 and CDR2: SGDLS, YYNGEE. This CDR3 is built from 15 residues. CDR3 in amino acids: CASSVGLSDFGEQFF. CDR3 DNA: TGTGCCAGCAGCGTAGGACTGAGCGATTTCGGGGAGCAGTTCTTC.

The rearrangement uses TRBV3-1 (or the pseudogene TRBV3-2) and TRBJ2-3; 8 bases line up with TRBD2. Germline assignment: CDR1 LGHDT and CDR2 YNNKEL (reference sequence). This CDR3 region has 15 residues. Unmatched junction bases numbered 14, after V lost 8 bases and J lost 7 bases. The CDR3 sequence: CASRERGTSPYTQYF. Written as DNA, the CDR3 is TGTGCCAGCCGGGAGAGGGGGACTAGTCCCTATACGCAGTATTTT.

The V gene is TRBV7-6, the J gene TRBJ2-7; the D gene is possibly TRBD1 (6 bases). CDR1 SGHVS and CDR2 FNYEAQ come from the germline V gene. The CDR3 is 16 amino acids. V was pared by 1 base and J by 3 bases, with 16 bases between. CDR3 bases: TGTGCCAGCAGCTTAGATGTTGGGGGCGCCGGCTACGAGCAGTACTTC. This sequence encodes CASSLDVGGAGYEQYF.

This chain uses TRBV28 with TRBJ1-1; D unclear. The CDR3 sequence is 13 residues long. Per the germline V gene, CDR1 is MDHEN and CDR2 is SYDVKM. The V gene lost 3 bases and the J gene lost 3 bases, with 8 bases spanning the gap. CDR3 sequence (DNA): TGTGCCAGCAGTTTGAGCCGGGACACTGAAGCTTTCTTT. Protein sequence: CASSLSRDTEAFF.

The chain recombines TRBV3-1 (or the pseudogene TRBV3-2) with TRBJ2-1, with D possibly TRBD2 on 6 matching bases. V lost 6 bases and J lost 7, with 16 bases in between. The CDR3 is made up of 14 amino acids. Germline lookup yields CDR1 LGHDT and CDR2 YNNKEL (reference sequence). In nucleotides, the CDR3 is TGTGCCAGCAGGGGCAGGGACTCCCGGAATGAGCAGTTCTTC. It codes for CASRGRDSRNEQFF.

The genes are TRBV6-5 and TRBJ1-2, with no clear D. The CDR3 has 15 residues. V was pared by 2 bases and J by 0 bases, with 10 bases between. Germline-derived CDR1 and CDR2 are MNHEY and SVGAGI. In DNA form, the CDR3 reads TGTGCCAGCAGTTACGTGGGCCCAGCTAACTATGGCTACACCTTC. Its protein product is CASSYVGPANYGYTF.

This chain connects TRBV4-1 to TRBJ1-5; TRBD1 matches at 7 bases. Germline CDR1 reads MGHRA; CDR2 reads YSYEKL. Trimming took 4 bases from V and 3 from J; bases not matched to a gene: 12. This CDR3 is built from 17 residues. Here the CDR3 reads CASSLRSGGSINQPQHF. The CDR3 DNA is TGCGCCAGCAGCCTAAGGTCAGGGGGATCGATCAATCAGCCCCAGCATTTT.

CDR3 in amino acids: CASSLFQRPTDTQYF. CDR3 nucleotide sequence: TGCGCCAGCAGCTTGTTTCAGCGGCCCACAGATACGCAGTATTTT. The rearrangement joins TRBV5-1 to TRBJ2-3; perhaps TRBD2 as D (5 bases). Trimming took 1 base from V and 2 from J, leaving 11 bases between them. This CDR3 comprises 15 residues. Germline CDR1 SGHRS, CDR2 YFSETQ.

V gene TRBV5-1 combines with J gene TRBJ1-5, with a weak D call TRBD1 (5 bases). In germline, CDR1 is SGHRS, CDR2 YFSETQ. Trimming shortened V by 0 bases and J by 1 base, and 8 bases separated the two germline ends. The CDR3 contains 15 residues. CDR3 in amino acids: CASSLVGGSNQPQHF. The DNA of the CDR3 is TGCGCCAGCAGCTTGGTGGGGGGGAGCAATCAGCCCCAGCATTTT. The full variable domain, in which reference TRBV5-1 and TRBJ1-5 provide the parts outside the CDR3, is KAGVTQTPRYLIKTRGQQVTLSCSPISGHRSVSWYQQTPGQGLQFLFEYFSETQRNKGNFPGRFSGRQFSNSRSEMNVSTLELGDSALYLCASSLVGGSNQPQHFGDGTRLSIL.

The rearrangement uses TRBV6-5 and TRBJ2-7; D uncertain. The V and J ends lost 0 bases and 4 bases respectively, with 16 bases between them. Germline values: CDR1 MNHEY, CDR2 SVGAGI. The CDR3 loop spans 16 amino acids. CDR3 bases: TGTGCCAGCAGTTACTCGCACAGACCTCCCCTTTACGAGCAGTACTTC. This encodes CASSYSHRPPLYEQYF.

The chain employs TRBV7-9 and TRBJ2-5; TRBD1 matches 7 bases. Per the germline V gene, CDR1 is SEHNR and CDR2 is FQNEAQ (reference sequence). The CDR3 sequence is 13 residues long. The J segment lost 5 bases and the V segment lost 5 bases, leaving 5 bases of the junction unmatched. Written as DNA, the CDR3 is TGTGCCAGCAGCCGACAGGGACAGGAGACCCAGTACTTC. It codes for CASSRQGQETQYF.

This chain connects TRBV5-1 to TRBJ1-6; D uncertain. In germline, CDR1 is SGHRS, CDR2 YFSETQ. The V end was cut by 4 bases, the J end by 0 bases, with 14 bases between. This CDR3 is built from 17 residues. Here the CDR3 DNA reads TGCGCCAGCAGCCGGCAATCAACGTCCTCCTATAATTCACCCCTCCACTTT. The encoded protein is CASSRQSTSSYNSPLHF.

The V gene is TRBV5-1, the J gene TRBJ2-7, with 7 bases fitting TRBD1. The CDR3 is 14 residues long. With V trimmed by 4 bases and J by 3 bases, 7 bases remained unmatched. Germline loops: CDR1 SGHRS, CDR2 YFSETQ. In DNA form, the CDR3 reads TGCGCCAGCAGCAACCGGGACAGTTACTACGAGCAGTACTTC. It yields the protein CASSNRDSYYEQYF.

This sequence joins TRBV9 and TRBJ2-1, with D perhaps matching TRBD1 (5 bases). Between the trimmed V and J ends, which lost 4 bases and 7 bases, there was a span of 9 bases. The CDR3 runs 12 residues. The germline V gene has CDR1 SGDLS and CDR2 YYNGEE. The CDR3 bases are TGTGCCAGCAGCCCCGCAGGGAATGAGCAGTTCTTC. It specifies CASSPAGNEQFF.

The chain joins TRBV6-1 to TRBJ2-7; no reliable D call. The V and J ends lost 4 bases and 4 bases respectively, with 20 bases between them. CDR1 is MNHNS, CDR2 SASEGT, per germline. CDR3 length equals 16 residues. The CDR3 here is CASSAGTGPRFYEQYF. DNA for the CDR3: TGTGCCAGCAGTGCCGGAACCGGGCCTCGCTTTTACGAGCAGTACTTC.

V usage is TRBV4-1 and J usage is TRBJ2-5; a possible D gene is TRBD2 (6 bases). The CDR3 has 15 residues. Trimming removed 0 bases from V and 5 bases from J, with 13 bases in between. CDR1 is MGHRA, CDR2 YSYEKL, per germline. CDR3 in DNA: TGCGCCAGCAGCCAAGAGGGCGGGGTGGGGGAGACCCAGTACTTC. Its translation: CASSQEGGVGETQYF.

The chain carries TRBV10-3 and TRBJ2-3, with 7 bases aligning to TRBD1. Germline V gene sequence: CDR1 ENHRY, CDR2 SYGVKD. There are 14 residues in the CDR3. The V segment lost 3 bases and the J segment 3 bases; nucleotides outside the gene matches: 3. The CDR3 spells CAISEAGGTDTQYF. Written as DNA, the CDR3 is TGTGCCATCAGTGAAGCAGGGGGAACAGATACGCAGTATTTT.

The genes are TRBV7-8 and TRBJ2-7; 10 bases are a match to TRBD2. Per germline, CDR1 SGHVS and CDR2 FQNEAQ. V trimming: 1 base; J trimming: 6 bases; junction bases outside the gene matches: 6. CDR3 length: 15 residues. Here the CDR3 reads CASSLEAGGLFEQYF. The DNA for the CDR3 is TGTGCCAGCAGCTTAGAAGCGGGGGGGCTGTTCGAGCAGTACTTC.

V usage is TRBV7-2 and J usage is TRBJ1-2; D possibly corresponds to TRBD1 (6 bases). CDR1 and CDR2 (germline): SGHTA, FQGNSA. There are 13 residues in the CDR3. The ends were cut back, 4 bases at V and 3 bases at J, with 9 bases in the middle. The chain's CDR3 is CASSSQGDYGYTF. Written as DNA, the CDR3 is TGTGCCAGCAGCTCACAGGGTGACTATGGCTACACCTTC.

V usage is TRBV28 and J usage is TRBJ2-6, with D unresolved. Between the trimmed V and J ends, which lost 4 bases and 0 bases, there was a span of 19 bases. The CDR3 loop spans 19 amino acids. Germline loops: CDR1 MDHEN, CDR2 SYDVKM. The CDR3 spells CASSWSAIWASSGANVLTF. CDR3 coding DNA: TGTGCCAGCAGTTGGAGCGCTATATGGGCTAGCTCTGGGGCCAACGTCCTGACTTTC.

The V gene is TRBV12-3 or TRBV12-4, the J gene TRBJ1-2, with 7 bases matching TRBD1. V dropped 6 bases and J dropped 10; count of bases not matched to a gene: 5. The CDR3 is 11 amino acids. The CDR3 nucleotides are TGTGCCAGCAGCCCAGGGGGATTCTACACCTTC. Protein product: CASSPGGFYTF.

Concerning this clone: The same CDR3 is also encoded by other DNA sequences in this sample. The rearrangement links TRBV28 to TRBJ1-5; D is ambiguous. Germline V lookup: CDR1 MDHEN, CDR2 SYDVKM. The V gene lost 5 bases and the J gene lost 0 bases, with 5 bases spanning the gap. The CDR3 loop spans 13 amino acids. The CDR3 here is CASSLDSNQPQHF. In DNA form, the CDR3 reads TGTGCCAGCAGTCTAGATAGCAATCAGCCCCAGCATTTT.

The chain couples TRBV30 to TRBJ1-2; maybe TRBD1 (5 bases). Trimming pared 2 bases from V and 8 bases from J, leaving 18 bases between. Germline V gene data show CDR1 as GTSNPN and CDR2 as SVGIG (reference sequence). The CDR3 is 14 residues long. As DNA, the CDR3 is TGTGCCTGGAGTACAGGCGGGGCCATCGGGGGCTACACCTTC. Its protein is CAWSTGGAIGGYTF.

The rearrangement joins TRBV15 to TRBJ1-4; D not resolved. The CDR3 sequence is 17 residues long. The V gene's germline CDR1 is LNHNV and CDR2 YYDKDF (reference sequence). V was shortened by 3 bases and J by 0 bases, with 14 bases between the two germline ends. The CDR3 nucleotides are TGTGCCACCAGCAGCCCTATGCAGCGATCAACTAATGAAAAACTGTTTTTT. The encoded protein is CATSSPMQRSTNEKLFF.

V is TRBV2 and J is TRBJ1-1, with D hard to call. This CDR3 contains 12 residues. Germline CDR1 and CDR2: SNHLY and FYNNEI. V gave up 2 bases and J gave up 7 bases, with 8 bases separating them. CDR3: CASSERKGEAFF. CDR3 DNA sequence: TGTGCCAGCAGTGAAAGGAAAGGTGAAGCTTTCTTT.

The CDR3 sequence: CASSPGQGRGEKLFF. The CDR3 DNA reads as TGTGCCAGTAGTCCAGGACAGGGGAGAGGCGAAAAACTGTTTTTT. J is TRBJ1-4 and V is TRBV19, with 9 bases fitting TRBD1. The CDR3 consists of 15 residues. The ends lost 5 bases at V and 8 bases at J; junction bases unmatched: 9. Germline V gene lookup returns CDR1 LNHDA and CDR2 SQIVND (reference sequence).